This paragraph reports one T cell receptor (beta chain). Within the sample, other DNA sequences also encode this same CDR3. The sample comes from a study of T cell changes during pregnancy in multiple sclerosis. There are 14 residues in the CDR3. Germline V CDR1 and CDR2: MDHEN, SYDVKM. V lost 3 bases to trimming and J lost 2 bases, with 8 bases between them. Sequenced by immunoSEQ multiplex PCR; TCRdb stores in-frame clones only, minus some. Among under 80,000 clones, 75% to 95% were seen once, and the ten largest hold less than 0.6%. The receptor comes from a female donor with multiple sclerosis, enrolled in a pregnancy study. This material consisted of CD4+ T cells from peripheral blood mononuclear cells, taken in the second trimester of pregnancy. This sequence joins TRBV28 and TRBJ1-3; D remains unclear. CDR3 bases: TGTGCCAGCAGTTTCGGAGGGACTGGAAACACCATATATTTT. This sequence encodes CASSFGGTGNTIYF.